The 31 T cell receptor beta chains below all came from one sample that was sequenced in a study of vaccination and CD4 T cells after COVID-19. As to treatment: roughly ten-day PBMC culture with coronavirus spike peptide pools or control peptides (ViraFEST assay). At the Johns Hopkins FTIC core, DNA taken from cultured CD4+ T cells was sequenced by way of the Oncomine TCR Beta short-read assay. Each CDR3 protein gets one entry after TCRdb re-called the PCR reads with MiXCR. Counted here are 10,000 to 15,000 distinct CDR3 sequences, 45% to 60% occurring once; the ten biggest clones make up more than 25%. No antigen has been identified for these receptors. The source material was CD4+ T cells from blood, cultured in vitro. Receptors were obtained from a human donor who had recovered from COVID-19.

The chain employs TRBV11-2 and TRBJ1-1, with 9 nucleotides matching TRBD1. Trimming removed 5 bases from V and 7 bases from J; junction bases left unmatched: 11. The CDR3 length is 15 residues. The V gene's germline CDR1 is SGHAT and CDR2 FQNNGV. CDR3 residues: CASSQLTGTGNEAFF. The CDR3 region has the DNA TGTGCCAGCAGCCAATTAACCGGGACAGGGAATGAAGCTTTCTTT.

This chain joins TRBV5-1 and TRBJ2-2, with D possibly TRBD1 on 6 matching bases. Trimming stripped 8 bases from V and 1 base from J, with 12 bases between. CDR1 is SGHRS, CDR2 YFSETQ, per germline. This CDR3 contains 14 residues. The CDR3 reads CASSGTLNTGELFF. The CDR3 DNA sequence: TGCGCCAGTTCCGGGACATTGAACACCGGGGAGCTGTTTTTT. Variable domain in full (rest from reference TRBV5-1 and TRBJ2-2): KAGVTQTPRYLIKTRGQQVTLSCSPISGHRSVSWYQQTPGQGLQFLFEYFSETQRNKGNFPGRFSGRQFSNSRSEMNVSTLELGDSALYLCASSGTLNTGELFFGEGSRLTVL.

The DNA of the CDR3 is TGTGCCAGCAGTGAAGTCTTCGACGCTATGGAAGCTTTCTTT. Protein: CASSEVFDAMEAFF. This chain connects TRBV6-1 to TRBJ1-1, with unresolved D. CDR1 MNHNS and CDR2 SASEGT come from the germline V gene. This CDR3 is built from 14 residues. V lost 1 base and J lost 8, with 14 bases in between.

In its sample, this clonotype was seen a few times. The V call is TRBV7-8, the J call TRBJ1-5; D is undetermined. Per the germline V gene, CDR1 is SGHVS and CDR2 is FQNEAQ. The CDR3 has 13 amino acids. Trimming cost V 2 bases and J 5 bases, with 7 bases left between them. The CDR3 DNA is TGTGCCAGCAGCTTAAGCTGGGATCAGCCCCAGCATTTT. Translating gives CASSLSWDQPQHF.

The chain uses TRBV7-6 and TRBJ2-1; 8 bases line up with TRBD1. CDR3 length equals 15 residues. V was clipped by 3 bases and J by 4 bases; unmatched bases: 5. Germline CDR1 and CDR2: SGHVS and FNYEAQ. This CDR3 reads CASSFRDRSYNEQFF. CDR3 sequence (DNA): TGTGCCAGCAGCTTCCGGGACAGGTCATACAATGAGCAGTTCTTC.

This clonotype occurred a few times. The chain has TRBV19 and TRBJ2-1, with 9 bases aligning to TRBD2. The CDR3 has 19 residues. Germline CDR1 reads LNHDA; CDR2 reads SQIVND (reference sequence). J was trimmed by 0 bases and V by 2 bases; bases with no gene match: 11. CDR3: CASSISGQELAGSYNEQFF. As DNA, the CDR3 is TGTGCCAGTAGTATAAGCGGACAGGAACTAGCGGGCTCCTACAATGAGCAGTTCTTC.

V gene TRBV10-3 combines with J gene TRBJ1-1; maybe TRBD1 (5 bases). Germline V lookup: CDR1 ENHRY, CDR2 SYGVKD. Trimming took off 8 bases at V and 1 base at J, with 11 bases between the two ends. This CDR3 comprises 13 residues. CDR3 DNA sequence: TGTGCCATCCGGGGCGAACGGAACACTGAAGCTTTCTTT. Translating gives CAIRGERNTEAFF.

This clonotype has more than one count but fewer than ten. The chain recombines TRBV6-1 with TRBJ2-2; D is unresolved. The CDR3 spans 14 residues. V lost 4 bases and J lost 5, with 11 bases in between. Germline loops: CDR1 MNHNS, CDR2 SASEGT. CDR3 in amino acids: CASSVTFITGELFF. DNA of the CDR3: TGTGCCAGCAGTGTGACATTTATTACCGGGGAGCTGTTTTTT.

The V gene is TRBV7-9, the J gene TRBJ1-1; D gene unclear. Germline lookup yields CDR1 SEHNR and CDR2 FQNEAQ (reference sequence). Trimming took 1 base from V and 6 from J, leaving 6 bases between them. This CDR3 spans 12 amino acids. The CDR3 bases are TGTGCCAGCAGCTTAGTTTCGTCTGAAGCTTTCTTT. Its translation: CASSLVSSEAFF.

This clonotype appeared a few times. The chain couples TRBV20-1 to TRBJ1-6; TRBD1 might be the D (5 bases). The germline CDR1 and CDR2 sequences are DFQATT and SNEGSKA (reference sequence). The CDR3 extends over 15 amino acids. Trimming took 6 bases from V and 1 from J, leaving 13 bases between them. Here the CDR3 reads CSAKTEGSYNSPLHF. CDR3 in DNA: TGCAGTGCCAAGACAGAAGGGTCCTATAATTCACCCCTCCACTTT.

This sequence joins TRBV2 and TRBJ1-1; D unresolved. V dropped 4 bases and J dropped 5 bases, with 14 bases sitting between them. CDR1 SNHLY and CDR2 FYNNEI come from the germline V gene. The CDR3 is 14 residues long. CDR3 residues: CASSVMTSGTEAFF. For the CDR3, the DNA is TGTGCCAGCAGTGTTATGACTTCGGGAACTGAAGCTTTCTTT. Combining the CDR3 with reference TRBV2 and TRBJ1-1 gives the whole variable domain EPEVTQTPSHQVTQMGQEVILRCVPISNHLYFYWYRQILGQKVEFLVSFYNNEISEKSEIFDDQFSVERPDGSNFTLKIRSTKLEDSAMYFCASSVMTSGTEAFFGQGTRLTVV.

The V and J genes are TRBV7-9 and TRBJ2-1; D might be TRBD2 (6 bases). The CDR3 spans 14 residues. The germline V gene has CDR1 SEHNR and CDR2 FQNEAQ (reference sequence). Trimming pared 5 bases from V and 5 bases from J, leaving 13 bases between. DNA of the CDR3: TGTGCCAGCAGCCCAGCCGGGAGTAACAATGAGCAGTTCTTC. Residues: CASSPAGSNNEQFF.

V is TRBV7-2 and J is TRBJ2-1; 8 bases are shared with TRBD2. The trim removed 5 bases at V and 0 bases at J, leaving 6 bases unmatched. The CDR3 runs to 16 residues. CDR1 is SGHTA and CDR2 is FQGNSA in the germline V gene. The CDR3 sequence: CASSRSGRSSYNEQFF. The CDR3 DNA follows: TGTGCCAGCAGCCGGAGCGGGAGAAGCTCCTACAATGAGCAGTTCTTC.

This clonotype was picked up a small number of times. The chain combines TRBV6-5 with TRBJ2-5; 10 bases are shared with TRBD1. The CDR3 is made up of 15 amino acids. V lost 0 bases to trimming and J lost 5 bases; unmatched junction nucleotides: 3. Germline V CDR1 and CDR2: MNHEY, SVGAGI. CDR3 protein: CASSYSGTGEETQYF. The CDR3 nucleotides read TGTGCCAGCAGTTACTCCGGGACAGGGGAGGAGACCCAGTACTTC.

J is TRBJ1-6 and V is TRBV20-1; TRBD1 matches at 10 bases. The CDR3 contains 15 residues. J gave up 7 bases and V 6 bases, and 9 bases lay outside the gene matches. Germline CDR1 reads DFQATT; CDR2 reads SNEGSKA (reference sequence). CDR3 region: CSAKRGGQGNSPLHF. In DNA form, the CDR3 reads TGCAGTGCCAAAAGGGGGGGACAGGGGAATTCACCCCTCCACTTT.

The chain uses TRBV19 and TRBJ2-4; either TRBD1 or TRBD2 may fit D (5 bases each). This CDR3 comprises 13 residues. Germline V CDR1 and CDR2: LNHDA, SQIVND (reference sequence). V dropped 4 bases and J dropped 7 bases, with 11 bases sitting between them. This CDR3 reads CASSTPRENIQYF. CDR3 nucleotide sequence: TGTGCCAGTAGTACACCCAGGGAGAACATTCAGTACTTC.

The chain has TRBV5-1 and TRBJ1-3; 9 bases are a match to TRBD1. The CDR3 is made up of 15 amino acids. From germline, CDR1 is SGHRS and CDR2 YFSETQ. The V segment lost 3 bases and the J segment 3 bases; nucleotides outside the gene matches: 4. CDR3 nucleotide sequence: TGCGCCAGCAGCTGGGACAGGGCGGGTGGAAACACCATATATTTT. It specifies CASSWDRAGGNTIYF. Complete variable domain (other parts from reference TRBV5-1 and TRBJ1-3): KAGVTQTPRYLIKTRGQQVTLSCSPISGHRSVSWYQQTPGQGLQFLFEYFSETQRNKGNFPGRFSGRQFSNSRSEMNVSTLELGDSALYLCASSWDRAGGNTIYFGEGSWLTVV.

The chain combines TRBV6-1 with TRBJ1-5; the D is unclear. Looked up from germline, CDR1 is MNHNS and CDR2 is SASEGT. This CDR3 has 11 residues. The germline V and J ends were trimmed by 3 bases and 8 bases, with 5 bases remaining between them. CDR3 loop: CASSEAEPQHF. The CDR3 nucleotides are TGTGCCAGCAGTGAGGCGGAGCCCCAGCATTTT.

The CDR3 DNA sequence: TGTGCCAGCACCCCTCCGGGACAGGGGTCCTTCGGGGAGCTGTTTTTT. Protein: CASTPPGQGSFGELFF. This chain joins TRBV28 and TRBJ2-2, with 10 bases matching TRBD1. V was pared by 7 bases and J by 7 bases, with 12 bases of the junction left unmatched. The CDR3 runs 16 residues. Germline V gene sequence: CDR1 MDHEN, CDR2 SYDVKM.

Concerning this clonotype: A junction boundary mismatches the germline segment, possibly from a read error. The chain employs TRBV30 and TRBJ1-6; the D gene is possibly TRBD1 (5 bases). Germline lookup yields CDR1 GTSNPN and CDR2 SVGIG (reference sequence). The CDR3 length is 16 residues. The CDR3 coding sequence is TGTACCTGGAGTCACCTGGCGAGCGGGGCCCATTCACCCCTCCACTTT. It translates to CTWSHLASGAHSPLHF.

V gene TRBV7-2 combines with J gene TRBJ2-7, with D possibly being TRBD2 (5 bases). Germline CDR1 SGHTA, CDR2 FQGNSA. The CDR3 consists of 11 residues. Between the trimmed V and J ends, which lost 1 base and 8 bases, there was a span of 6 bases. This CDR3 is CASSLGGKQYF. In nucleotides, the CDR3 is TGTGCCAGCAGCTTAGGAGGGAAGCAGTACTTC.

This clonotype showed up just a few times. This chain connects TRBV19 to TRBJ1-1; a possible D gene is TRBD1 (5 bases). CDR3 length: 14 residues. The V gene lost 7 bases and the J gene lost 1 base, with 13 bases spanning the gap. CDR1 is LNHDA and CDR2 is SQIVND in the germline V gene (reference sequence). The CDR3: CASTLGGENTEAFF. In nucleotides, the CDR3 is TGTGCCAGTACACTTGGGGGGGAGAACACTGAAGCTTTCTTT. The complete variable domain, with remaining parts taken from reference TRBV19 and TRBJ1-1, reads DGGITQSPKYLFRKEGQNVTLSCEQNLNHDAMYWYRQDPGQGLRLIYYSQIVNDFQKGDIAEGYSVSREKKESFPLTVTSAQKNPTAFYLCASTLGGENTEAFFGQGTRLTVV.

The chain recombines TRBV6-5 with TRBJ1-1; D is undetermined. V gave up 0 bases and J gave up 1 base, with 12 bases separating them. CDR1 and CDR2 from the germline V gene are MNHEY and SVGAGI. This CDR3 has 16 residues. DNA for the CDR3: TGTGCCAGCAGTTACTCGAAACTCCTCCCGAACACTGAAGCTTTCTTT. Translation: CASSYSKLLPNTEAFF.

The rearrangement uses TRBV6-1 and TRBJ2-7, with TRBD2 matching over 8 bases. Germline CDR1 MNHNS, CDR2 SASEGT. CDR3 length: 14 amino acids. V lost 6 bases, J lost 4 bases, and 8 bases stayed unmatched. As DNA, the CDR3 is TGTGCCAGCAGGAGGGGGAGCGGGGGTTACGAGCAGTACTTC. As protein: CASRRGSGGYEQYF.

This chain joins TRBV6-5 and TRBJ1-5; D gene unclear. This CDR3 region has 13 residues. Germline CDR1 MNHEY, CDR2 SVGAGI. Trimming shortened V by 4 bases and J by 2 bases, and 6 bases separated the two germline ends. The CDR3 is CASSFRGNQPQHF. In DNA form, the CDR3 reads TGTGCCAGCAGTTTTCGGGGCAATCAGCCCCAGCATTTT.

The CDR3 nucleotides are TGTGCCAGCAGCTTATGGGGGGCGGGCACCGGGGAGCTGTTTTTT. This gives the protein CASSLWGAGTGELFF. V is TRBV7-2 and J is TRBJ2-2, with D perhaps given as TRBD1 or TRBD2 (6 bases each). Deletions cut 2 bases from V and 4 bases from J, with 11 bases between. Germline-derived CDR1 and CDR2 are SGHTA and FQGNSA. This CDR3 spans 15 amino acids.

The chain links TRBV2 to TRBJ2-6; D gene unclear. The CDR3 extends over 14 amino acids. The ends were cut back, 6 bases at V and 7 bases at J, with 13 bases in the middle. CDR1 SNHLY and CDR2 FYNNEI come from the germline V gene. The CDR3 DNA follows: TGTGCCAGCAGCGTTGAGGTAGGAGCCAACGTCCTGACTTTC. Its protein product is CASSVEVGANVLTF.

The rearrangement joins TRBV10-3 to TRBJ2-7; maybe TRBD2 (5 bases). Germline values: CDR1 ENHRY, CDR2 SYGVKD. The CDR3 sequence is 13 residues long. The V gene lost 6 bases and the J gene lost 0 bases, with 9 bases spanning the gap. DNA for the CDR3: TGTGCCATCAGGAGGGAGACCTCCTACGAGCAGTACTTC. Translating it yields CAIRRETSYEQYF.

The chain carries TRBV20-1 and TRBJ2-7; TRBD1 matches at 10 bases. Germline loops: CDR1 DFQATT, CDR2 SNEGSKA (reference sequence). CDR3 length: 15 residues. V shed 2 bases and J 6 bases; nucleotides not matched to a gene: 10. The CDR3, as DNA: TGCAGTGCTAGATTATCCTCGGGACAGGGGATCGAGCAGTACTTC. It specifies CSARLSSGQGIEQYF.

This chain links TRBV24-1 with TRBJ1-3, with D possibly TRBD1 on 5 matching bases. Germline assignment: CDR1 KGHDR and CDR2 SFDVKD. CDR3 length: 14 amino acids. V dropped 4 bases and J dropped 2 bases, with 8 bases sitting between them. The CDR3 reads CATSERDPGNTIYF. The CDR3 nucleotides are TGTGCCACCAGTGAGCGGGACCCTGGAAACACCATATATTTT.

This chain connects TRBV6-2 or TRBV6-3 to TRBJ2-5; the D call may be TRBD1 or TRBD2 (5 bases each). Germline V gene sequence: CDR1 MNHEY, CDR2 SVGEGT. V was shortened by 0 bases and J by 4 bases, with 12 bases between the two germline ends. The CDR3 totals 15 residues. DNA of the CDR3: TGTGCCAGCAGTTACTCGGACGGGGCGCGAGAGACCCAGTACTTC. As protein: CASSYSDGARETQYF.